This TCR beta chain was obtained from a study of T-cell reconstitution after alpha-beta-depleted transplantation in children. About this clonotype: Its antigen is unidentified.

Study-wide findings and caveats: One year post-transplant, T-cell counts and diversity were largely derived from T cells produced anew. Day-60 TCRbeta diversity that was high in some patients was derived from surviving recipient T cells and thymic progenitors. Where alpha-beta T cells came from about two months after transplant was reportedly several hundred expanded graft clones.

A library of TCRbeta sequences, prepared with unique molecular identifiers, was generated. TCRdb called the PCR reads again in MiXCR, with one record for every CDR3 protein. The sample lists 540,000 or so distinct CDR3 sequences; 23% were seen once. Germline CDR1 DFQATT, CDR2 SNEGSKA (reference sequence). The CDR3 spans 17 residues. V lost 2 bases to trimming and J lost 7 bases; unmatched junction nucleotides: 16. The J gene is TRBJ1-4, the V gene TRBV20-1, with 7 bases matching TRBD1. This sample comprised PBMCs, mostly from graft donor cells, obtained 360 days after TCRalphabeta/CD19-depleted stem cell transplant. The source of this sequence is a boy under three years old who had a stem cell transplant for acute myeloid leukemia, so the T cells may come from the graft donor. DNA of the CDR3: TGCAGTGCTAGACGTAGAGGGGGACAGTGGATACGTGAAAAACTGTTTTTT. It yields the protein CSARRRGGQWIREKLFF.